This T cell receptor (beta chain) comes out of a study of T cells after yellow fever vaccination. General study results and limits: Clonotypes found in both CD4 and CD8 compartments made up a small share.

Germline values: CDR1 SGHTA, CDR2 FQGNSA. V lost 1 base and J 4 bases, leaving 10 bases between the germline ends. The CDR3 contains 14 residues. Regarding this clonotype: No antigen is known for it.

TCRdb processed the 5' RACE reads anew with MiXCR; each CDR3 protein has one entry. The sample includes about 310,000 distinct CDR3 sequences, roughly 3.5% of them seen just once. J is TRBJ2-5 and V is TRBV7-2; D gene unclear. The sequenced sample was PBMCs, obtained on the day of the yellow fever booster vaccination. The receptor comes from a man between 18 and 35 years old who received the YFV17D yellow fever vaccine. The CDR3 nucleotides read TGTGCCAGCAGCTTAGGAAATAGGAGAGAGACCCAGTACTTC. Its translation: CASSLGNRRETQYF.